The clone carrying this T cell receptor (beta chain) occurred once. Its antigen is not known. A single record per CDR3 protein comes from TCRdb applying MiXCR to the reads. The table records 300,000 to 400,000 distinct CDR3 sequences, more than 8% of them present only once. This entry belongs to a study of T cell repertoires in cytomegalovirus infection. Overall study context: It was the public TCR beta signatures that indicated both CMV infection and matching HLA type.

Broader study findings: HLA-C-restricted CMV-specific TCR beta clonotypes prevailed in the ex vivo response. Summed public TCR beta family frequency identified CMV carriers bearing the relevant HLA.

Sequencing was done on a sample of PBMCs. This clonotype originated in a human donor in good health (CMV status not recorded). Some clones in this sample may be carry-over from other donors' samples.

CDR3 DNA sequence: TGTGCCAGCAGTTTATTTGAAGGCGAAGCTTTCTTT. Its protein is CASSLFEGEAFF. The V and J genes are TRBV28 and TRBJ1-1; D remains unclear. Germline V gene data show CDR1 as MDHEN and CDR2 as SYDVKM. V lost 1 base and J lost 8, with 8 bases in between. This CDR3 contains 12 residues. The full variable domain, with the rest looked up from reference TRBV28 and TRBJ1-1, is DVKVTQSSRYLVKRTGEKVFLECVQDMDHENMFWYRQDPGLGLRLIYFSYDVKMKEKGDIPEGYSVSREKKERFSLILESASTNQTSMYLCASSLFEGEAFFGQGTRLTVV.